These 16 T cell receptor beta chains were all obtained from the same sample, sequenced in a study of blood T cell repertoires in COVID-19. Assay: immunoSEQ multiplex PCR; the TCRdb copy retains only in-frame clones and omits some. The sample holds under 150,000 clones, about 80% seen once. The sequenced sample was PBMCs or T cells enriched from blood (not recorded which). The receptors originated from a man aged 50-59 years in a cohort exposed to, infected with or recovered from COVID-19 (not recorded which).

The V and J genes are TRBV27 and TRBJ2-5, with TRBD1 matching over 7 bases. The V segment lost 5 bases and the J segment 4 bases; nucleotides outside the gene matches: 7. The CDR3 totals 14 residues. Germline V gene sequence: CDR1 MNHEY, CDR2 SMNVEV (reference sequence). In nucleotides, the CDR3 is TGTGCCAGCAGTCCCCGACAGGGTGGAGAGACCCAGTACTTC. Protein sequence: CASSPRQGGETQYF.

J is TRBJ1-1 and V is TRBV5-1, with D possibly matching TRBD1 (6 bases). V was cut by 4 bases and J by 6 bases, with 25 bases left in between. This CDR3 contains 17 residues. CDR1 and CDR2 (germline): SGHRS, YFSETQ. In DNA, the CDR3 is TGCGCCAGCAGCCAGGGACCCCTGACAGGAGAGTTTTCTGAAGCTTTCTTT. Translated, it gives CASSQGPLTGEFSEAFF.

This clone was seen at least ten times. The chain carries TRBV3-1 (or the pseudogene TRBV3-2) and TRBJ2-1, with TRBD1 matching 11 bases. The CDR3 length is 16 residues. Germline CDR1 LGHDT, CDR2 YNNKEL (reference sequence). The V gene end was trimmed by 0 bases and the J gene end by 13 bases; junction bases not matched to a gene: 11. The chain's CDR3 is CASSQDLGQGARTQFF. The CDR3 DNA sequence: TGTGCCAGCAGCCAAGATCTCGGACAGGGGGCTCGAACCCAGTTCTTC.

This chain joins TRBV30 and TRBJ2-7; perhaps TRBD1 as D (5 bases). This CDR3 is 13 amino acids long. V was trimmed by 3 bases and J by 6 bases, leaving 15 bases between them. CDR1 GTSNPN and CDR2 SVGIG come from the germline V gene (reference sequence). The CDR3 nucleotides are TGTGCCTGGAGCCCAAGGGCAGGGCCCGAGCAGTACTTC. As protein: CAWSPRAGPEQYF.

This sequence joins TRBV28 and TRBJ2-7, with D possibly being TRBD2 (6 bases). V was trimmed by 3 bases and J by 4 bases, leaving 19 bases between them. Germline CDR1 reads MDHEN; CDR2 reads SYDVKM. CDR3 size: 16 residues. CDR3 coding DNA: TGTGCCAGCAGTTTCCTCACACCGGGAGACGGTTACGAGCAGTACTTC. It codes for CASSFLTPGDGYEQYF.

This chain uses TRBV19 with TRBJ1-5, with TRBD1 matching 7 bases. The CDR3 extends over 15 amino acids. Germline loops: CDR1 LNHDA, CDR2 SQIVND (reference sequence). The J segment lost 4 bases and the V segment lost 5 bases, leaving 8 bases of the junction unmatched. The CDR3 region has the DNA TGTGCCAGTAGTGGGGGTTCAGGGGGAAATCAGCCCCAGCATTTT. Translation gives CASSGGSGGNQPQHF. Filled out from reference TRBV19 and TRBJ1-5, the complete variable domain reads DGGITQSPKYLFRKEGQNVTLSCEQNLNHDAMYWYRQDPGQGLRLIYYSQIVNDFQKGDIAEGYSVSREKKESFPLTVTSAQKNPTAFYLCASSGGSGGNQPQHFGDGTRLSIL.

The J gene is TRBJ2-1, the V gene TRBV7-7; 12 bases match TRBD2. This CDR3 has 18 residues. The V gene's germline CDR1 is SSHAT and CDR2 FNYEAQ (reference sequence). J lost 9 bases, V lost 4 bases, and 16 bases had no gene match. The CDR3 region has the DNA TGTGCCAGCAGCTCCCAATATCCCGGGACTAGCGGGTCTAGTGAGCAGTTCTTC. Its translation is CASSSQYPGTSGSSEQFF.

The chain has TRBV3-1 (or the pseudogene TRBV3-2) and TRBJ2-7, with D maybe TRBD2 (5 bases). V was cut by 1 base and J by 7 bases, with 8 bases left in between. CDR1 LGHDT and CDR2 YNNKEL come from the germline V gene (reference sequence). The CDR3 extends over 12 amino acids. CDR3 in amino acids: CASSQASGEQYF. DNA for the CDR3: TGTGCCAGCAGCCAAGCCTCGGGGGAGCAGTACTTC.

The gene calls are TRBV5-1 and TRBJ1-2, with D maybe TRBD1 (6 bases). V lost 5 bases and J lost 8, with 16 bases in between. The CDR3 length is 13 residues. Germline CDR1 reads SGHRS; CDR2 reads YFSETQ. As DNA, the CDR3 is TGCGCCAGCAGTCCACAGGGAAGGGAAGGCTACACCTTC. This gives the protein CASSPQGREGYTF.

This chain uses TRBV24-1 with TRBJ2-3; TRBD2 agrees at 14 bases. This CDR3 has 14 residues. V lost 7 bases to trimming and J lost 8 bases; unmatched junction nucleotides: 4. Germline lookup yields CDR1 KGHDR and CDR2 SFDVKD. Here the CDR3 reads CATRGGLAGGTQYF. The CDR3 nucleotides are TGTGCCACCAGAGGAGGACTAGCGGGAGGTACGCAGTATTTT.

This chain uses TRBV5-4 with TRBJ1-1, with D possibly being TRBD1 (5 bases). Between the trimmed V and J ends, which lost 0 bases and 4 bases, there was a span of 7 bases. This CDR3 is built from 13 residues. CDR1 and CDR2 (germline): SGHNT, YYREEE (reference sequence). The CDR3 DNA reads TGTGCCAGCAGCTTGGAAGGGGTCACTGAAGCTTTCTTT. It codes for CASSLEGVTEAFF.

The CDR3 spells CASSESTVQPQHF. Here the CDR3 DNA reads TGCGCCAGCAGTGAGTCGACAGTCCAGCCCCAGCATTTT. The chain joins TRBV10-2 to TRBJ1-5, with a weak D call TRBD1 (5 bases). The CDR3 contains 13 residues. Trimming shortened V by 0 bases and J by 7 bases, and 7 bases separated the two germline ends. Germline CDR1 and CDR2: WSHSY and SAAADI.

The chain recombines TRBV7-2 with TRBJ2-2, with TRBD2 matching 9 bases. Germline V lookup: CDR1 SGHTA, CDR2 FQGNSA. The CDR3 is 17 amino acids. V lost 3 bases, J lost 6 bases, and 11 bases stayed unmatched. The CDR3 spells CASSFNGGGAGAGELFF. The CDR3 DNA follows: TGTGCCAGCAGCTTTAACGGCGGGGGGGCCGGGGCCGGGGAGCTGTTTTTT.

The V and J genes are TRBV7-2 and TRBJ2-5, with 10 bases that match TRBD2. This CDR3 spans 14 amino acids. The ends lost 5 bases at V and 5 bases at J; junction bases unmatched: 5. From germline, CDR1 is SGHTA and CDR2 FQGNSA. The CDR3 bases are TGTGCCAGCAGCGTTAGCGGGAGGATGGAGACCCAGTACTTC. Translated: CASSVSGRMETQYF.

V usage is TRBV12-5 and J usage is TRBJ2-2; D perhaps matches TRBD1 (6 bases). Germline-derived CDR1 and CDR2 are LGHNT and FRNRAP. Trimming shortened V by 8 bases and J by 1 base, and 11 bases separated the two germline ends. The CDR3 loop spans 14 amino acids. CDR3 protein: CASLGQLNTGELFF. The CDR3 region has the DNA TGTGCTAGTCTCGGACAGCTGAACACCGGGGAGCTGTTTTTT. The entire variable domain, with the rest obtained from reference TRBV12-5 and TRBJ2-2, is as follows: DARVTQTPRHKVTEMGQEVTMRCQPILGHNTVFWYRQTMMQGLELLAYFRNRAPLDDSGMPKDRFSAEMPDATLATLKIQPSEPRDSAVYFCASLGQLNTGELFFGEGSRLTVL.

This chain links TRBV7-2 with TRBJ2-6; the D gene is possibly TRBD1 (6 bases). The germline gives CDR1 SGHTA, CDR2 FQGNSA. Between the trimmed V and J ends, which lost 5 bases and 0 bases, there was a span of 14 bases. The CDR3 runs 17 residues. The CDR3 nucleotides read TGTGCCAGCAGCCTCAGGACAGCACCCTCTGGGGCCAACGTCCTGACTTTC. It is translated as CASSLRTAPSGANVLTF.